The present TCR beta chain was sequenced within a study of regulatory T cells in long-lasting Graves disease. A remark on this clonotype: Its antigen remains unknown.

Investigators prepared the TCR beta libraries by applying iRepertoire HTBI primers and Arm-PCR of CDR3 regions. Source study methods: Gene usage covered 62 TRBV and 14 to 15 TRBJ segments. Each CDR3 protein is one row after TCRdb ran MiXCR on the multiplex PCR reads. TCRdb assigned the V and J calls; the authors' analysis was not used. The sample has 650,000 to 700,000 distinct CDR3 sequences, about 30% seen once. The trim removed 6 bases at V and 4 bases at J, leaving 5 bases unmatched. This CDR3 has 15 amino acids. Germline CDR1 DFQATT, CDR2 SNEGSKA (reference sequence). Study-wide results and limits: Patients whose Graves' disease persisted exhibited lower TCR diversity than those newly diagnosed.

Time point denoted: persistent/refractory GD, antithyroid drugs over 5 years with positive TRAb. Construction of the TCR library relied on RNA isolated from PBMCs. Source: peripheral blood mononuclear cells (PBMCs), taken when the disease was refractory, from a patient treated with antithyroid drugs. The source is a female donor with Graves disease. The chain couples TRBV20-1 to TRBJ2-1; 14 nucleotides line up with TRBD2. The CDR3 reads CSARTSGRTYNEQFF. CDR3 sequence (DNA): TGCAGTGCCCGGACTAGCGGGAGGACTTACAATGAGCAGTTCTTC.